This T cell receptor (beta chain) comes out of a study of cytomegalovirus exposure and HLA in healthy donors. A multiplex PCR was run with 60 Vbeta primers and 13 Jbeta primers. Produced via immunoSEQ multiplex PCR; TCRdb's table is partial and in-frame only. The sample consists of more than 95,000 clones, 70% to 80% of them appearing once. Of note for this clone: Its antigen is undetermined.

Study-wide results and limits: Immune exposure information comprised only CMV serostatus. For TCR beta chains, V- and J-gene trimming was later linked to a missense DCLRE1C variant.

There are 13 residues in the CDR3. Trimming took 3 bases from V and 0 from J; bases not matched to a gene: 1. Germline loops: CDR1 SQVTM, CDR2 ANQGSEA. Material for sequencing was PBMCs. This receptor was identified in a middle-aged man in good health and CMV-seronegative. The chain has TRBV29-1 and TRBJ2-5, with 7 bases aligning to TRBD2. The chain's CDR3 is CSVDGLDQETQYF. Here the CDR3 DNA reads TGCAGCGTTGACGGACTAGACCAAGAGACCCAGTACTTC. The variable domain in full, with the rest retrieved from reference TRBV29-1 and TRBJ2-5, is SAVISQKPSRDICQRGTSLTIQCQVDSQVTMMFWYRQQPGQSLTLIATANQGSEATYESGFVIDKFPISRPNLTFSTLTVSNMSPEDSSIYLCSVDGLDQETQYFGPGTRLLVL.